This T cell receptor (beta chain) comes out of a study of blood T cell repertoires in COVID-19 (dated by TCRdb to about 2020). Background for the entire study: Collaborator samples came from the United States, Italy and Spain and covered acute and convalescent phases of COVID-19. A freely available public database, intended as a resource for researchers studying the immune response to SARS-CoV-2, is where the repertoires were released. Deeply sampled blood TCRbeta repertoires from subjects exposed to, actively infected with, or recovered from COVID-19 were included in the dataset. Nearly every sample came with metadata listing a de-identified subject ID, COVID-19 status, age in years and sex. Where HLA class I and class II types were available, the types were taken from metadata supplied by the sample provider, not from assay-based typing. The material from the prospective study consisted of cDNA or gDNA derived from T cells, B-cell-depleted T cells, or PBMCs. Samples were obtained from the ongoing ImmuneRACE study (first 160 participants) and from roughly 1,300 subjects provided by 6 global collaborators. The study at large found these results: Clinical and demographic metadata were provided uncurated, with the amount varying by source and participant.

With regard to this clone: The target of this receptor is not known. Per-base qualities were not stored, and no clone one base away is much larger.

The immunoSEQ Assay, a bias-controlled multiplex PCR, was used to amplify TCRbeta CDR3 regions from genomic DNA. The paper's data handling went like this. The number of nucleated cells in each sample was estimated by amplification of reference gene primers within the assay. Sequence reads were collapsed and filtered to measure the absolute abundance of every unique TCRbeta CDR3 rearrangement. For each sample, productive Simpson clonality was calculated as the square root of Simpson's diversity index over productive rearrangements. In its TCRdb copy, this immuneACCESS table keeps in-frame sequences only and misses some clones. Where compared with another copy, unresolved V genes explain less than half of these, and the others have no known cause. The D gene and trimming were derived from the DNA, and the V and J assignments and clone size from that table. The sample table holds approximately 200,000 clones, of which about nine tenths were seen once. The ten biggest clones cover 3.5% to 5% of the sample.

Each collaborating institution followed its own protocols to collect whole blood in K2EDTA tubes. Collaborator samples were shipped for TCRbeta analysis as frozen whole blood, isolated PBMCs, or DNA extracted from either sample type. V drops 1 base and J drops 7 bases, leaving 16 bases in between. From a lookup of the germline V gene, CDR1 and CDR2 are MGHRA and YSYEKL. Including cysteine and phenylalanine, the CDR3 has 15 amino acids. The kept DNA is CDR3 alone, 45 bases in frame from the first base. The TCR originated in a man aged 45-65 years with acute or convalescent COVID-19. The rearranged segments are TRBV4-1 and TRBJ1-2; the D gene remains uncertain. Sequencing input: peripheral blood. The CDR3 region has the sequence CASSQVGVLLTGYTF. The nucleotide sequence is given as TGCGCCAGCAGCCAAGTAGGAGTCCTCCTTACTGGCTACACCTTC.